This TCR beta chain was sequenced for a study of graft-versus-host responses after intestinal transplantation. The table came from immunoSEQ multiplex PCR; TCRdb's copy has only in-frame clones and leaves some out. The data hold roughly 17,000 clones, with approximately 37% observed a single time. Trimming shortened V by 3 bases and J by 2 bases, and 16 bases separated the two germline ends. Per the germline V gene, CDR1 is MNHEY and CDR2 is SMNVEV (reference sequence). This CDR3 region has 16 residues. Responder cells labeled with CFSE (around 200,000) were co-plated with irradiated stimulator cells labeled with violet dye (around 200,000).

Specimen: alloreactive CD8+ T cells from a mixed lymphocyte reaction culture, collected before intestinal transplant. Stated subset: CFSE-low proliferating T cells sorted from approximately 6-day pre-transplant mixed lymphocyte reaction (GvH or HvG direction). The chain combines TRBV27 with TRBJ1-1; no clear D gene. The receptor was isolated from a human patient who received an intestinal transplant. The DNA for the CDR3 is TGTGCCAGCAGTTTCGTAGTCGCGGCCCCCAACACTGAAGCTTTCTTT. This encodes CASSFVVAAPNTEAFF.